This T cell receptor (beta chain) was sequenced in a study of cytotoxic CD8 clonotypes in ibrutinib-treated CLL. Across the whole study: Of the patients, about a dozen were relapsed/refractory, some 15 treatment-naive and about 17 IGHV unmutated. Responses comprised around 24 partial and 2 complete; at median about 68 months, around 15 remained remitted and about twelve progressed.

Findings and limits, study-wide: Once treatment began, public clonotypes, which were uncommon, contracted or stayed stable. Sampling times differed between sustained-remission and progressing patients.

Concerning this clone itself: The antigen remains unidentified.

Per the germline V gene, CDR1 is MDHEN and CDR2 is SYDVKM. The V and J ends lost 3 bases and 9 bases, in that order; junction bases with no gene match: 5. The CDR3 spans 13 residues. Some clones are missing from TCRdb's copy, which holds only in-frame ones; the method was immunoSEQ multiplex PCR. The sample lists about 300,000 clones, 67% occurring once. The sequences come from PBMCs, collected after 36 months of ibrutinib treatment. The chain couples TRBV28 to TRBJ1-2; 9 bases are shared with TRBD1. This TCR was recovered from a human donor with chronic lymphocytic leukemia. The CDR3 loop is CASSFSGQGRYTF. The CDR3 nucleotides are TGTGCCAGCAGTTTTTCGGGACAGGGTCGCTACACCTTC.